This T cell receptor beta chain was obtained from a study of T cell repertoires in aging, cancer and after chemotherapy. Study findings and constraints: These repertoire data do not allow conclusions about immunological memory after chemotherapy.

V shed 3 bases and J shed 4 bases, with 6 bases lying between them. There are 13 residues in the CDR3. Amplification of TCR beta used genomic DNA extracted from peripheral blood. This clonotype was detected only a few times. The target antigen is unknown. TRB rearrangements spanning V, D and J were amplified using mixed TRB-A/B primers. TCRdb ran MiXCR on the multiplex PCR reads and lists one entry per CDR3 protein. The sample lists around 10,000 distinct CDR3 sequences, 38% occurring once. Sequencing was performed on blood. This TCR derives from a human donor in good health. This chain uses TRBV12-3 or TRBV12-4 with TRBJ2-2; D unresolved. The CDR3 coding sequence is TGTGCCAGCAGTTTGCGGCTCACCGGGGAGCTGTTTTTT. It yields the protein CASSLRLTGELFF.